The 10 T cell receptor beta chains reported below all come from one sample, sequenced in a study of shared clonotypes between healthy human individuals. Some clones are missing from TCRdb's copy, which holds only in-frame ones; the method was immunoSEQ multiplex PCR. The profile shows about 2 million clones, 95% of them singletons. The sample comprised naive CD4+ T cells sorted from blood. Subset of the sample: CD45RA+ positively selected. The receptors come from a man between 18 and 29 years old in good health.

This clone was detected once. Other nucleotide sequences in the sample specify the same CDR3. The chain employs TRBV29-1 and TRBJ1-1; tentatively, D is TRBD1 (5 bases). The V and J ends lost 4 bases and 4 bases respectively, with 10 bases between them. The CDR3 has 12 amino acids. Looked up from germline, CDR1 is SQVTM and CDR2 is ANQGSEA. This CDR3 reads CSVGQGGTEAFF. The CDR3 DNA reads TGCAGCGTTGGCCAGGGTGGCACTGAAGCTTTCTTT.

This rearrangement joins TRBV7-2 to TRBJ2-3; TRBD1 aligns across 9 bases. V lost 11 bases, J lost 2 bases, and 8 bases stayed unmatched. Germline V CDR1 and CDR2: SGHTA, FQGNSA. This CDR3 comprises 14 residues. The CDR3: CACAGQGVTDTQYF. The CDR3 DNA follows: TGTGCCTGCGCGGGACAGGGCGTCACAGATACGCAGTATTTT. The variable domain in full, completed from reference TRBV7-2 and TRBJ2-3, reads GAGVSQSPSNKVTEKGKDVELRCDPISGHTALYWYRQSLGQGLEFLIYFQGNSAPDKSGLPSDRFSAERTGGSVSTLTIQRTQQEDSAVYLCACAGQGVTDTQYFGPGTRLTVL.

As regards this clone: Other DNA sequences within the sample encode an identical CDR3. The chain combines TRBV2 with TRBJ2-3; 8 nucleotides match TRBD2. The CDR3 totals 12 residues. J gave up 4 bases and V 6 bases, and 0 bases lay outside the gene matches. Germline values: CDR1 SNHLY, CDR2 FYNNEI. CDR3 protein: CASRAGADTQYF. CDR3 in DNA: TGTGCCAGCAGAGCGGGAGCAGATACGCAGTATTTT.

The V gene is TRBV7-2, the J gene TRBJ1-3; TRBD1 matches at 7 bases. CDR1 is SGHTA and CDR2 is FQGNSA in the germline V gene. With V trimmed by 6 bases and J by 4 bases, 6 bases remained unmatched. The CDR3 runs to 14 residues. The DNA for the CDR3 is TGTGCCAGCAGGCATCCGGGACAGGGAAACACCATATATTTT. Its translation is CASRHPGQGNTIYF.

The V gene is TRBV4-3, the J gene TRBJ2-5, with D perhaps matching TRBD1 (5 bases). Germline V gives CDR1 LGHNA, CDR2 YSLEER. Trimming cost V 0 bases and J 1 base, with 15 bases left between them. CDR3 size: 17 residues. CDR3 DNA: TGCGCCAGCAGCCAAGAGGGATTTAGTACAGGCCAAGAGACCCAGTACTTC. This encodes CASSQEGFSTGQETQYF.

Concerning this clone: Possible read error: a much larger clone is one base away. This same CDR3 is encoded by further DNA sequences in the sample. The genes are TRBV28 and TRBJ2-7; 11 nucleotides match TRBD1. This CDR3 region has 14 residues. With 5 bases clipped from V and 3 bases from J, the junction kept 3 bases outside the gene matches. Germline CDR1 is MDHEN and CDR2 is SYDVKM. The CDR3 coding sequence is TGTGCCAGCAGTCTCGGGACAGGGGGCTACGAGCAGTACTTC. It yields the protein CASSLGTGGYEQYF.

The J gene is TRBJ2-7, the V gene TRBV11-2; TRBD2 matches 12 bases. CDR1 is SGHAT, CDR2 FQNNGV, per germline. CDR3 size: 14 residues. Trimming cost V 6 bases and J 7 bases; bases outside gene matches: 7. This CDR3 is CASSRLAGVVEQYF. The CDR3 region has the DNA TGTGCCAGCAGTAGACTAGCGGGAGTGGTTGAGCAGTACTTC.

V is TRBV6-5 and J is TRBJ1-6; TRBD1 is a possible D gene (5 bases). The V end was cut by 0 bases, the J end by 4 bases, with 10 bases between. The germline gives CDR1 MNHEY, CDR2 SVGAGI. The CDR3 has 16 amino acids. Written as DNA, the CDR3 is TGTGCCAGCAGTTACTCTGCAGGGCCTTATAATTCACCCCTCCACTTT. Translating gives CASSYSAGPYNSPLHF.

The chain recombines TRBV6-1 with TRBJ1-5; D is unclear. There are 14 residues in the CDR3. V was cut by 1 base and J by 5 bases, with 9 bases left in between. CDR1 and CDR2 from the germline V gene are MNHNS and SASEGT. CDR3: CASSEGGVYQPQHF. DNA for the CDR3: TGTGCCAGCAGTGAAGGGGGTGTCTATCAGCCCCAGCATTTT.

The chain combines TRBV2 with TRBJ2-7, with no clear D. CDR3 length: 15 residues. Trimming removed 5 bases from V and 0 bases from J, with 14 bases in between. The germline CDR1 and CDR2 sequences are SNHLY and FYNNEI. The CDR3 nucleotides are TGTGCCAGCAGTCCGAGGTTCAGGAACTCCTACGAGCAGTACTTC. This codes for CASSPRFRNSYEQYF.